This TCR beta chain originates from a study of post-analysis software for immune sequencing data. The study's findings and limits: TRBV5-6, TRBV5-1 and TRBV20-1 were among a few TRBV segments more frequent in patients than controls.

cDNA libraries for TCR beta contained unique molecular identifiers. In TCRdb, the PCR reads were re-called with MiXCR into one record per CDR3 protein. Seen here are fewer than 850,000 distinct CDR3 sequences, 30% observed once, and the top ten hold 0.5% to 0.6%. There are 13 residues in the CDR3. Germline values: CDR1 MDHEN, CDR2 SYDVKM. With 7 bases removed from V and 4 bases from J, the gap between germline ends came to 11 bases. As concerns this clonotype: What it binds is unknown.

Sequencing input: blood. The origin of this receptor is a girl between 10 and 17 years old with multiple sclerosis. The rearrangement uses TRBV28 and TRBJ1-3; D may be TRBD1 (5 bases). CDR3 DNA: TGTGCCAGCACGCCGCCAGGGGGAAACACCATATATTTT. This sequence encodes CASTPPGGNTIYF.